This T cell receptor beta chain is drawn from a study of shared clonotypes between healthy human individuals. At the level of the study: Donors consisted of two women and a few men between 18 and 49. Study outcomes and limitations: In contrast to clonotypes shared by all four donors, non-shared clonotypes had lower generation probabilities.

Trimming shortened V by 3 bases and J by 6 bases, and 5 bases separated the two germline ends. The germline CDR1 and CDR2 sequences are MNHEY and SMNVEV (reference sequence). CDR3 length: 12 residues. Concerning this clone: The antigen is undetermined.

The naive CD8 population came from CD45RO-negative cells selected for CCR7, without terminally differentiated effector memory CD45RA+ cells. Adult donors, all healthy and HIV-negative, had no recent acute infections or vaccinations. An even split of each subset's genomic DNA across several immunoSEQ plates was performed. The repertoire was sequenced with immunoSEQ multiplex PCR; TCRdb's copy has only in-frame clones and lacks some. The sample holds hundreds of thousands of clones, approximately 96% seen once. The sequenced sample consisted of naive CD8+ T cells sorted from blood. The chain combines TRBV27 with TRBJ2-2; D call uncertain. The origin of this receptor is a woman aged 25 to 39 in good health. This chain's CDR3 is CASSFLSGELFF. In DNA, the CDR3 is TGTGCCAGCAGTTTTTTGTCCGGGGAGCTGTTTTTT.